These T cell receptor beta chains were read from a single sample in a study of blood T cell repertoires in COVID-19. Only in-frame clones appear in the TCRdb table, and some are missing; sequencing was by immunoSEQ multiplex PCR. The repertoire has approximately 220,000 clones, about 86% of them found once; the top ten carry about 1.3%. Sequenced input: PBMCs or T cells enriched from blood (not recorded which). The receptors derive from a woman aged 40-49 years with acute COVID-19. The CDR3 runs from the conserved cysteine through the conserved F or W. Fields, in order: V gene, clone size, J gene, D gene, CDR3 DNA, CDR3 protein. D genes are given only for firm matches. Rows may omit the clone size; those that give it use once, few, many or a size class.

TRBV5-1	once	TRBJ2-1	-	TGCGCCAGCAGCTTCCCGGGAGAAGTCGATGAGCAGTTCTTC	CASSFPGEVDEQFF
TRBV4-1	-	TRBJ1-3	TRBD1	TGCGCCAGCAGCCTGGGACAGTCCGGGGGAAACACCATATATTTT	CASSLGQSGGNTIYF
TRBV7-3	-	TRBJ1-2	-	TGTGCCAGCAGCTCCAGACCGGAGGGCTATGGCTACACCTTC	CASSSRPEGYGYTF
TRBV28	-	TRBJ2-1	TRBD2	TGTGCCAGCAGTTTAGGCGGGAGTAGGTATGAGCAGTTCTTC	CASSLGGSRYEQFF
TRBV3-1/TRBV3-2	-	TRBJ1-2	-	TGTGCCAGCAGCAATGAGCTCTATGGCTACACCTTC	CASSNELYGYTF
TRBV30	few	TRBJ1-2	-	TGTGCCTGGAGGGGGACACTCCCCCCTTATTATGGCTACACCTTC	CAWRGTLPPYYGYTF
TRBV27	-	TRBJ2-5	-	TGTGCCAGCAGTTTAAGGGGTCAAGAGACCCAGTACTTC	CASSLRGQETQYF
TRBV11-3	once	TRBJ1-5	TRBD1	TGTGCCAGCAGCGATACGACAGGGACGGTTCAGCCCCAGCATTTT	CASSDTTGTVQPQHF
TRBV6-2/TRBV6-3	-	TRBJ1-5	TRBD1	TGTGCCAGCAGTTCGGACAGGGTTAAGCCCCAGCATTTT	CASSSDRVKPQHF
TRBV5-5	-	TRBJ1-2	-	TGTGCCAGCAGCTTGGGACAGCTATATGGCTACACCTTC	CASSLGQLYGYTF
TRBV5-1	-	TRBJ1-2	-	TGCGCCAGCAGCTTGGGCGGGGGAATGGAATATGGCTACACCTTC	CASSLGGGMEYGYTF
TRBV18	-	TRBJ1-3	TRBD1	TGTGCCAGCTCACCAACCCGACAGGGGGGCGGAAACACCATATATTTT	CASSPTRQGGGNTIYF
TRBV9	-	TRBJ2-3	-	TGTGCCAGCAGCCCCGACTCGGATACGCAGTATTTT	CASSPDSDTQYF
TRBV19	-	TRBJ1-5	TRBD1	TGTGCCAGTAGGGCGGACAGGGGGCATGGCCAGCCCCAGCATTTT	CASRADRGHGQPQHF
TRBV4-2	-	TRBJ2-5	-	TGTGCCAGCAGCCAAGGAGGACAGAATCAAGAGACCCAGTACTTC	CASSQGGQNQETQYF
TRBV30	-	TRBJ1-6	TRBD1	TGTGCCTGGACCGGACAGGGGACTGCTTCACCCCTCCACTTT	CAWTGQGTASPLHF
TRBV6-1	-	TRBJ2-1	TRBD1	TGTGCCAGCAGTGGGGAGGGGGGACAGGGGATCAATGAGCAGTTCTTC	CASSGEGGQGINEQFF